This section outlines one T cell receptor beta chain sequence together with its context. The CDR3 loop spans 12 amino acids. This sample is part of a study of blood T cells in healthy people across ages. Through a sample-barcoded 5' primer and a J-beta primer mix, a second PCR was run for about 6 to 11 cycles. TCRdb re-called the 5' RACE reads through MiXCR, storing one row per CDR3 protein. The sample has about 780,000 distinct CDR3 sequences, roughly 25% seen once. These data also formed part of another study, on T cells of mothers and their children.

V gene TRBV21-1 combines with J gene TRBJ2-5; TRBD1 reflects the table's D call only, with no check against the DNA. TRBV21-1 has pseudogene status. The sequence was obtained from a boy between 10 and 17 years old in good health. The material sequenced was blood. This CDR3 reads CARGTEQETQYF. Here the CDR3 DNA reads TGTGCCAGAGGGACCGAACAAGAGACCCAGTACTTC.